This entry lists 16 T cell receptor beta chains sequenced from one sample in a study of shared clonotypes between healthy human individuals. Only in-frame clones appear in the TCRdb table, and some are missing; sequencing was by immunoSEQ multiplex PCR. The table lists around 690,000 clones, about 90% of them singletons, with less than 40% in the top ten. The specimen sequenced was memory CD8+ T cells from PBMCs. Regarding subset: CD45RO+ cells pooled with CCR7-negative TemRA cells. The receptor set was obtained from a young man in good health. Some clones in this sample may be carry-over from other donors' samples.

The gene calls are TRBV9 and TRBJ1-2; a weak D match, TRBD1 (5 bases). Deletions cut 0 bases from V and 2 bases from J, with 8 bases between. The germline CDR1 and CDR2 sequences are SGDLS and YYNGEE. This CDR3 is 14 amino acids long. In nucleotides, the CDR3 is TGTGCCAGCAGCGTAGCGGGGCAGAACTATGGCTACACCTTC. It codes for CASSVAGQNYGYTF.

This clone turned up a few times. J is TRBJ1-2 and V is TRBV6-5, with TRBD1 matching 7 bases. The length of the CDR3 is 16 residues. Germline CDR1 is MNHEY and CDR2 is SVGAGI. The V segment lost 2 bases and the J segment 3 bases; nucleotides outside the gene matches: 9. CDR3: CASSYNLGGRDYGYTF. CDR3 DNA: TGTGCCAGCAGTTACAATTTAGGGGGCAGGGACTATGGCTACACCTTC.

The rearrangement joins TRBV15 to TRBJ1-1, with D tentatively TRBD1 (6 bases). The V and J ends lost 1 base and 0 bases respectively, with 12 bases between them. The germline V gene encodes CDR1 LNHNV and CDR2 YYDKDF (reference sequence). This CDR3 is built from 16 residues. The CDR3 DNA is TGTGCCACCAGCAGAGGAACAGGGCCCATGAACACTGAAGCTTTCTTT. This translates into CATSRGTGPMNTEAFF.

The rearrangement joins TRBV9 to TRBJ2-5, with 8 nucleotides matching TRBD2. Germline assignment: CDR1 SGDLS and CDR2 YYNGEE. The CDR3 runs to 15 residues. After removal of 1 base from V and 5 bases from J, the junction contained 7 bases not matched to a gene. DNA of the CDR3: TGTGCCAGCAGCGTAAGCAGCGGGAGTAGGGAGACCCAGTACTTC. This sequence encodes CASSVSSGSRETQYF.

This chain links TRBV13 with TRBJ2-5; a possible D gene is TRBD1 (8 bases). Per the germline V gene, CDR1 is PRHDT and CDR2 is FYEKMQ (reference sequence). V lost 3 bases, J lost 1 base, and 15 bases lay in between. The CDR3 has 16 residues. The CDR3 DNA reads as TGTGCCAGCAGCTTGGCAGGGGGCGGGGGCCAAGAGACCCAGTACTTC. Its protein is CASSLAGGGGQETQYF.

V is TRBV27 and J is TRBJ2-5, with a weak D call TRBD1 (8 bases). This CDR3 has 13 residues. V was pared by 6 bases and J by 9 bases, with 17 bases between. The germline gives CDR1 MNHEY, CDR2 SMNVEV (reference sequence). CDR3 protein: CASSREQGGAQYF. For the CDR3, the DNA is TGTGCCAGCAGCCGCGAACAGGGGGGGGCCCAGTACTTC.

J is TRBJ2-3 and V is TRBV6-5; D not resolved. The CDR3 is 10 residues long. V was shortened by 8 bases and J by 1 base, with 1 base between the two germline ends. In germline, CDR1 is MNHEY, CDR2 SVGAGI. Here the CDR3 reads CASGTDTQYF. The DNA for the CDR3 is TGTGCCAGCGGCACAGATACGCAGTATTTT.

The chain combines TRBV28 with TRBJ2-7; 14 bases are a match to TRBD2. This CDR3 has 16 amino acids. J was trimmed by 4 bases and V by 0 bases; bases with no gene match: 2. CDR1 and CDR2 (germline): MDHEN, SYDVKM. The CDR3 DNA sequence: TGTGCCAGCAGTTTATGGGGGACTAGCGGGAGTTACGAGCAGTACTTC. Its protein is CASSLWGTSGSYEQYF.

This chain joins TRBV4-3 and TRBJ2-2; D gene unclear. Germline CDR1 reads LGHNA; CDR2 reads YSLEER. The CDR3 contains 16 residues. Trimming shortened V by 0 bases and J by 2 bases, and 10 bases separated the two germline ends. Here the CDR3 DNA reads TGCGCCAGCAGCCAAGATCTATCCAGAAACACCGGGGAGCTGTTTTTT. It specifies CASSQDLSRNTGELFF.

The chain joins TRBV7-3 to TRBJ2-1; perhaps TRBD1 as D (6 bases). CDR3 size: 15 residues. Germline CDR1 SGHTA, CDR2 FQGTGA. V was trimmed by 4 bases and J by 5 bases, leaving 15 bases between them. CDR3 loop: CASSSSGTPNNEQFF. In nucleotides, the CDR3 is TGTGCCAGCAGCTCCTCCGGGACACCAAACAATGAGCAGTTCTTC. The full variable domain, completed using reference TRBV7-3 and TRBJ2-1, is GAGVSQTPSNKVTEKGKYVELRCDPISGHTALYWYRQSLGQGPEFLIYFQGTGAADDSGLPNDRFFAVRPEGSVSTLKIQRTERGDSAVYLCASSSSGTPNNEQFFGPGTRLTVL.

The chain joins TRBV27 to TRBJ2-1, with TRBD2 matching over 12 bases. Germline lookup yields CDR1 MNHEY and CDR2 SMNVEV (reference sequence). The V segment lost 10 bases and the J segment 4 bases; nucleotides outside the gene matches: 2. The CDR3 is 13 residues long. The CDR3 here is CATGLAGYNEQFF. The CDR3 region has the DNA TGTGCCACCGGACTAGCGGGGTACAATGAGCAGTTCTTC.

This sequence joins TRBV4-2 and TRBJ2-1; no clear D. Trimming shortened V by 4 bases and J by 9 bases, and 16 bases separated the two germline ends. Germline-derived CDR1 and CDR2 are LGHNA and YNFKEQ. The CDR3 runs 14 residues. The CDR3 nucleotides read TGTGCCAGCAGCCTAGAAGAGAGATACGTTGAGCAGTTCTTC. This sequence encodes CASSLEERYVEQFF.

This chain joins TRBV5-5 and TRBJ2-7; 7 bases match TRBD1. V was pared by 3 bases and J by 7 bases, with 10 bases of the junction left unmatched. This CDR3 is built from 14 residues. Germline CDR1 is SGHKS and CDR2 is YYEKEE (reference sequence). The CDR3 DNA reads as TGTGCCAGCAGCTCGGAACAGGGGCAGGGGGAGCAGTACTTC. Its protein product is CASSSEQGQGEQYF.

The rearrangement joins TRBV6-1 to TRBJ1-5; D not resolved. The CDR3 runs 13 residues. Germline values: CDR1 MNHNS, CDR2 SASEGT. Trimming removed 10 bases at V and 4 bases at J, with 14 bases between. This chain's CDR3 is CATHPGWNQPQHF. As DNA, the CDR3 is TGTGCCACCCACCCGGGTTGGAATCAGCCCCAGCATTTT.

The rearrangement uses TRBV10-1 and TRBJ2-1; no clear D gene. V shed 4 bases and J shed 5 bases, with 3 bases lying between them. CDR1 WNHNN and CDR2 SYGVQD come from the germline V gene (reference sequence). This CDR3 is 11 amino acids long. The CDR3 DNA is TGCGCCAGCAGTGCGGACAATGAGCAGTTCTTC. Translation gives CASSADNEQFF.

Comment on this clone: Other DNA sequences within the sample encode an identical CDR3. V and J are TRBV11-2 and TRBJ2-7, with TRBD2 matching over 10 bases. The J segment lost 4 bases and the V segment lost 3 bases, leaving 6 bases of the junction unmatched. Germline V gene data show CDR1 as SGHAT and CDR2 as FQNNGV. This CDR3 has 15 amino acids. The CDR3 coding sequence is TGTGCCAGCAGCTTGGGAGCGGGAGGGCCTTACGAGCAGTACTTC. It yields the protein CASSLGAGGPYEQYF.